This TCR beta chain was recovered during a study of T cell repertoires in cytomegalovirus infection. Study-wide points: In two of eight donors, the top clonotype was HLA-C-restricted CMV-specific.

Worth noting for this clonotype: The antigen is unknown.

TCRdb reprocessed the reads via MiXCR and lists one record per CDR3 protein. The sample has around 100,000 distinct CDR3 sequences; around 45% are singletons. V lost 1 base to trimming and J lost 5 bases, with 17 bases between them. CDR3 length: 16 residues. The germline gives CDR1 SEHNR, CDR2 FQNEAQ (reference sequence). This TCR was sampled from a human donor in good health (CMV status not recorded). Some clones in this sample may be carry-over from other donors' samples. The starting material was CD8+ T cells from cultured PBMCs, obtained from culture after CMV antigen stimulation. The gene calls are TRBV7-9 and TRBJ1-2; D gene uncertain. This CDR3 is CASSLGGLQSDYGYTF. The CDR3 region has the DNA TGTGCCAGCAGCTTAGGCGGGTTGCAGTCGGATTATGGCTACACCTTC. Full variable domain (remainder filled in from reference TRBV7-9 and TRBJ1-2): DTGVSQNPRHKITKRGQNVTFRCDPISEHNRLYWYRQTLGQGPEFLTYFQNEAQLEKSRLLSDRFSAERPKGSFSTLEIQRTEQGDSAMYLCASSLGGLQSDYGYTFGSGTRLTVV.